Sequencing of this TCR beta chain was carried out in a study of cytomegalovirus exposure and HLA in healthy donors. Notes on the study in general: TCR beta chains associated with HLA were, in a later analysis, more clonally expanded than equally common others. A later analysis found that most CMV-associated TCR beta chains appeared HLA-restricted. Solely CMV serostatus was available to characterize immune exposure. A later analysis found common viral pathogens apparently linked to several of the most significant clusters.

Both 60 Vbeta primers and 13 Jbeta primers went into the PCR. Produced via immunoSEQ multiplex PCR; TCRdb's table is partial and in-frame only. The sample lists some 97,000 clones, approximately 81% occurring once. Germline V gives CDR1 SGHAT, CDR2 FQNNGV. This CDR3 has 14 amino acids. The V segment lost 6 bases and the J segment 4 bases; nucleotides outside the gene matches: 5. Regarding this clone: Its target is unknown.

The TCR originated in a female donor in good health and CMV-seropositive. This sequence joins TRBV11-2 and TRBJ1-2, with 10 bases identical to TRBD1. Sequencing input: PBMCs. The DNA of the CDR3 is TGTGCCAGCAGGAAGACAGGGGGCGTCTATGGCTACACCTTC. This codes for CASRKTGGVYGYTF.